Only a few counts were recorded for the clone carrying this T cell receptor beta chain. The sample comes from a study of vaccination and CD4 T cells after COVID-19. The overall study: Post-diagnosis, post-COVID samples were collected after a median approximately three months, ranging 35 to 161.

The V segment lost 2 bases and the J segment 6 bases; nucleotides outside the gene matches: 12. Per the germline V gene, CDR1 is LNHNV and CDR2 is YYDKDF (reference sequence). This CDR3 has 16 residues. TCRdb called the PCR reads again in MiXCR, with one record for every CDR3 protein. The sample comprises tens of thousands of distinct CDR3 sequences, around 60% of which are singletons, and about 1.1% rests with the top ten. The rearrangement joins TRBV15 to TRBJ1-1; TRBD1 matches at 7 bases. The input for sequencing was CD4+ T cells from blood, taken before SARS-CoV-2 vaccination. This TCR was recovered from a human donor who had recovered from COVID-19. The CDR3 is CATSRRDVRGTPEAFF. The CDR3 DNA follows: TGTGCCACCAGCAGACGGGATGTCAGGGGGACCCCTGAAGCTTTCTTT.